These T cell receptor beta chains were read from a single sample in a study of blood T cell repertoires in COVID-19. This table comes from immunoSEQ multiplex PCR, and its TCRdb copy is limited to in-frame clones, with some not included. The sample includes around 200,000 clones, more than 80% of them seen just once. The sample comprised peripheral blood. The receptors shown here come from a woman aged 80 or over with acute or convalescent COVID-19. The CDR3 runs from the conserved cysteine through the conserved F or W. The D gene is left open where the match is weak. Size is stated for part of the rows, as once, few or many counts, or as a class when the clone is expanded.

>-|TRBJ1-2|TRBV6-2/TRBV6-3|TRBD1
TGTGCCAGCACCCCAATGGTGACAGGGGATGGCTACACCTTC
CASTPMVTGDGYTF
>-|TRBJ2-2|TRBV25-1|TRBD2
TGTGCCAGCAGTGGGACTAGCGGGGCCGGGGAGCTGTTTTTT
CASSGTSGAGELFF
>-|TRBJ2-2|TRBV29-1|-
TGCAGCGTGAAGACTAGAGCGGTTCTCACCGGGGAGCTGTTTTTT
CSVKTRAVLTGELFF
>-|TRBJ1-1|TRBV5-1|TRBD1
TGCGCCAGCAGCTTGCGGGACAGTCGTGAAGCTTTCTTT
CASSLRDSREAFF
>-|TRBJ2-1|TRBV6-1|TRBD2
TGTGCCAGCAGTGAACCGGGACTAGCGGGCCTTTACAATGAGCAGTTCTTC
CASSEPGLAGLYNEQFF
>-|TRBJ2-5|TRBV7-2|TRBD1
TGTGCCAGCAGCCCGCAACAGGGGGCGCGTGAGACCCAGTACTTC
CASSPQQGARETQYF
>once|TRBJ1-6|TRBV20-1|-
TGCAGTGCTAGACTTAATTCACCCCTCCACTTT
CSARLNSPLHF
>-|TRBJ2-2|TRBV5-5|-
TGTGCCAGCAGCTTGAACACACCGGAGGCCGGGGAGCTGTTTTTT
CASSLNTPEAGELFF
>-|TRBJ1-4|TRBV4-1|-
TGCGCCAGCAGCCAAGGACAGATCGAAAAACTGTTTTTT
CASSQGQIEKLFF
>-|TRBJ1-1|TRBV4-3|-
TGCGCCAGCAGCCTTTATGACAGGAACACTGAAGCTTTCTTT
CASSLYDRNTEAFF
>few|TRBJ2-5|TRBV27|-
TGTGCCAGCAGTTTCCGCGGGACCCCCGTAGGGACCCAGTACTTC
CASSFRGTPVGTQYF
>-|TRBJ2-3|TRBV14|TRBD2
TGTGCCAGCAGCCGGACCGGGACTAGAGAAACTACGCAGTATTTT
CASSRTGTRETTQYF
>-|TRBJ2-7|TRBV5-6|-
TGTGCCAGCAGCATGGGACTTTCCCCAACCTACGAGCAGTACTTC
CASSMGLSPTYEQYF
>-|TRBJ1-5|TRBV19|-
TGTGCCAGTAGTCCCTCAGGCAATCAGCCCCAGCATTTT
CASSPSGNQPQHF
>-|TRBJ2-1|TRBV7-9|TRBD1
TGTGCCAGCAGCAAATCCGGGACAGGGGACAATGAGCAGTTCTTC
CASSKSGTGDNEQFF
>-|TRBJ2-6|TRBV18|-
TGTGCCAGCTCACTCAGGGGTGCTGGGGCCAACGTCCTGACTTTC
CASSLRGAGANVLTF
>-|TRBJ1-1|TRBV19|TRBD1
TGTGCCAGTAGCGATTGGACAGGGGAAACTGAAGCTTTCTTT
CASSDWTGETEAFF
>-|TRBJ2-7|TRBV7-9|TRBD2
TGTGCCAGCAGCCTATTAACAGGACCGGCTAGCGGGGCCGCCTACGAGCAGTACTTC
CASSLLTGPASGAAYEQYF
>-|TRBJ1-5|TRBV3-1/TRBV3-2|TRBD1
TGTGCCAGCAGCCAAGCTCGACAGGGGAGAAACCAGCCCCAGCATTTT
CASSQARQGRNQPQHF
>-|TRBJ2-3|TRBV7-9|-
TGTGCCAGCAGCTTTTCGAGAGATACGCAGTATTTT
CASSFSRDTQYF
>-|TRBJ2-2|TRBV18|-
TGTGCCAGCTCAGTGGCCGTACTAGGGTTGAACACCGGGGAGCTGTTTTTT
CASSVAVLGLNTGELFF
>-|TRBJ2-7|TRBV9|TRBD1
TGTGCCAGCAGCGTAGACCACAGGGGCTCCTACGAGCAGTACTTC
CASSVDHRGSYEQYF
>-|TRBJ2-3|TRBV7-3|-
TGTGCCAGCAGCGGAGCCGATACGCAGTATTTT
CASSGADTQYF
>many|TRBJ2-3|TRBV7-8|-
TGTGCCAGCAGCTTCGATAGCGGCCTTTATTATACGCAGTATTTT
CASSFDSGLYYTQYF
>-|TRBJ2-3|TRBV28|TRBD2
TGTGCCAGCCGCTTCCGGACTAGCGGGGGAGATACGCAGTATTTT
CASRFRTSGGDTQYF
>few|TRBJ2-2|TRBV2|-
TGTGCCAGCAGCTTCAGTAGCGGCACCGGGGAGCTGTTTTTT
CASSFSSGTGELFF
>-|TRBJ2-3|TRBV7-3|-
TGTGCCAGCAGCTTTAGCGGTAACACAGATACGCAGTATTTT
CASSFSGNTDTQYF
>-|TRBJ2-1|TRBV12-5|-
TGTGCTAGTGGGCCCCGCGGGGGAGGGGGGGGATCCTACAATGAGCAGTTCTTC
CASGPRGGGGGSYNEQFF
>-|TRBJ2-3|TRBV19|-
TGTGCCAGTAGCCCCAGCCTAGTTGTTTTTGTCGCAGATACGCAGTATTTT
CASSPSLVVFVADTQYF
>-|TRBJ1-1|TRBV30|-
TGTGCCTGGGGGCCCGCCGGGACTGAAGCTTTCTTT
CAWGPAGTEAFF
>few|TRBJ2-7|TRBV6-2/TRBV6-3|TRBD1
TGTGCCAGCAGTTACGGGGACAGACCGAGCTCCTACGAGCAGTACTTC
CASSYGDRPSSYEQYF
>few|TRBJ2-7|TRBV18|TRBD2
TGTGCCAGCTCAGGGACTAGCGGGAACTACGAGCAGTACTTC
CASSGTSGNYEQYF
>-|TRBJ2-6|TRBV30|-
TGTGCCTGGAATGGGGCGCGGGGGGCCAACGTCCTGACTTTC
CAWNGARGANVLTF
>once|TRBJ1-5|TRBV7-9|TRBD1
TGTGCCAGCAGCTTCCCCGGGACAGGCAATCAGCCCCAGCATTTT
CASSFPGTGNQPQHF
>-|TRBJ2-6|TRBV3-1/TRBV3-2|TRBD1
TGTGCCAGCAGCCCGGGACAGGGGGCATCTGGGGCCAACGTCCTGACTTTC
CASSPGQGASGANVLTF
>once|TRBJ2-7|TRBV5-1|TRBD1
TGCGCCAGCAGCTTCATAAACAGGGGGCCCTACGAGCAGTACTTC
CASSFINRGPYEQYF
>-|TRBJ2-1|TRBV18|TRBD2
TGTGCCAGCTCACCAACGGGGGAGGGCCTCCTCAGTGAGCAGTTCTTC
CASSPTGEGLLSEQFF
>-|TRBJ1-2|TRBV3-1/TRBV3-2|-
TGTGCCAGCAGCCCGGGGGGTACTAACTATGGCTACACCTTC
CASSPGGTNYGYTF
>-|TRBJ1-6|TRBV7-8|-
TGTGCCAGCAGACTGGACAGTCCGAGCTCCTATAATTCACCCCTCCACTTT
CASRLDSPSSYNSPLHF
>-|TRBJ1-6|TRBV3-1/TRBV3-2|-
TGTGCCAGCACCCTTAGAGGTCAGGGCCTTAATTCACCCCTCCACTTT
CASTLRGQGLNSPLHF
>-|TRBJ1-5|TRBV6-6|-
TGTGCCAGCAGTTACCCTGAGGAGAATCAGCCCCAGCATTTT
CASSYPEENQPQHF
>-|TRBJ1-1|TRBV19|-
TGTGCCAGTAGTCCCCGTGGGGACATGAACACTGAAGCTTTCTTT
CASSPRGDMNTEAFF
>-|TRBJ2-2|TRBV6-5|-
TGTGCCAGCAAACTATCCACAGGGTCCACCGGGGAGCTGTTTTTT
CASKLSTGSTGELFF
>-|TRBJ2-7|TRBV30|TRBD1
TGTGCCTGGAGTATTGGACCAACAGGGGCCTACGAGCAGTACTTC
CAWSIGPTGAYEQYF
>-|TRBJ1-6|TRBV19|TRBD1
TGTGCCAGTAGTATCTTGGGGGACAGAAAGAGTTCACCCCTCCACTTT
CASSILGDRKSSPLHF
>-|TRBJ2-7|TRBV28|-
TGTGCCAGCAGGGACAGAGCCTACGAGCAGTACTTC
CASRDRAYEQYF
>-|TRBJ1-2|TRBV6-5|-
TGTGCCAGCAGTTACGTCCAGGGTGAGGTCTATGGCTACACCTTC
CASSYVQGEVYGYTF
>-|TRBJ1-2|TRBV7-9|-
TGTGCCAGCAGTCCAGCGGGGGAGGGCTATGGCTACACCTTC
CASSPAGEGYGYTF
>-|TRBJ1-1|TRBV29-1|TRBD1
TGCAGCGCGGACGATCCGGGACAGGGGGCCAGTGGTACTGAAGCTTTCTTT
CSADDPGQGASGTEAFF
>once|TRBJ2-1|TRBV3-1/TRBV3-2|-
TGTGCCAGCATCAACCAAGGGGGGGTGTGGGATGAGCAGTTCTTC
CASINQGGVWDEQFF
>-|TRBJ1-6|TRBV27|-
TGTGCCAGCAGTTCTCGGGGTGGCCCCCTCCACTTT
CASSSRGGPLHF